The next 25 T cell receptor beta chains were all read from a single sample in a study of blood T cell repertoires in COVID-19. Sequencing was performed with immunoSEQ multiplex PCR; in TCRdb, only in-frame clones are kept and a portion is missing. The sample has about 120,000 clones; 65% to 85% are singletons. Sequencing was performed on peripheral blood. These receptors originate from a woman between 70 and 85 years old with acute or convalescent COVID-19.

This sequence joins TRBV14 and TRBJ2-7, with 7 bases matching TRBD1. The CDR3 is 15 amino acids. Germline V lookup: CDR1 SGHDN, CDR2 FVKESK. The J segment lost 3 bases and the V segment lost 3 bases, leaving 8 bases of the junction unmatched. Here the CDR3 reads CASSHARAGGYEQYF. CDR3 sequence (DNA): TGTGCCAGCAGCCACGCCCGGGCAGGGGGCTACGAGCAGTACTTC.

CDR3 in DNA: TGTGCCAGCCGCCTTTGGGGAGGTGAAGCTTTCTTT. This gives the protein CASRLWGGEAFF. The chain joins TRBV11-2 to TRBJ1-1; D is ambiguous. The germline V gene encodes CDR1 SGHAT and CDR2 FQNNGV. V dropped 8 bases and J dropped 7 bases, with 14 bases sitting between them. The CDR3 has 12 residues.

The J gene is TRBJ2-3, the V gene TRBV29-1; 7 bases line up with TRBD2. The CDR3 has 15 amino acids. Germline loops: CDR1 SQVTM, CDR2 ANQGSEA. J lost 1 base, V lost 6 bases, and 10 bases had no gene match. Here the CDR3 reads CSVPSGGGGTDTQYF. CDR3 sequence (DNA): TGCAGCGTCCCCTCTGGGGGGGGAGGCACAGATACGCAGTATTTT.

The rearrangement joins TRBV27 to TRBJ1-3, with 7 bases aligning to TRBD1. CDR3 length: 15 residues. Germline CDR1 MNHEY, CDR2 SMNVEV (reference sequence). The ends lost 3 bases at V and 3 bases at J; junction bases unmatched: 5. The CDR3 loop is CASSLEGGYGNTIYF. CDR3 nucleotides: TGTGCCAGCAGTTTGGAAGGGGGCTATGGAAACACCATATATTTT.

This rearrangement joins TRBV7-2 to TRBJ2-1, with TRBD2 matching over 8 bases. This CDR3 has 18 residues. The germline CDR1 and CDR2 sequences are SGHTA and FQGNSA. V shed 6 bases and J 0 bases; nucleotides not matched to a gene: 13. CDR3 residues: CASSLLAGGSSSYNEQFF. The CDR3 DNA follows: TGTGCCAGCAGTCTGCTGGCGGGGGGCTCCAGCTCCTACAATGAGCAGTTCTTC.

V is TRBV19 and J is TRBJ1-4; TRBD1 might be the D (6 bases). The CDR3 covers 16 residues. Germline lookup yields CDR1 LNHDA and CDR2 SQIVND (reference sequence). V was cut by 3 bases and J by 7 bases, with 18 bases left in between. The CDR3 nucleotides are TGTGCCAGTAGTATTGGGGGCCGAGGGGCGGGTGAAAAACTGTTTTTT. Amino acids: CASSIGGRGAGEKLFF.

The chain recombines TRBV25-1 with TRBJ1-2; 7 bases align to TRBD1. V was pared by 2 bases and J by 0 bases, with 0 bases of the junction left unmatched. The CDR3 runs to 14 residues. Per germline, CDR1 MGHDK and CDR2 SYGVNS. The CDR3 coding sequence is TGTGCCAGCAGTGAACAGGGGGCTAACTATGGCTACACCTTC. The encoded protein is CASSEQGANYGYTF.

V and J are TRBV4-3 and TRBJ2-2; 9 bases agree with TRBD2. Germline lookup yields CDR1 LGHNA and CDR2 YSLEER. CDR3 length: 18 residues. V trimming: 1 base; J trimming: 1 base; junction bases outside the gene matches: 7. CDR3 in DNA: TGCGCCAGCAGCCAAGGTTTTAGCGGGGGAATGAACACCGGGGAGCTGTTTTTT. Its translation: CASSQGFSGGMNTGELFF.

The rearrangement uses TRBV19 and TRBJ2-2, with TRBD1 matching 8 bases. Germline CDR1 LNHDA, CDR2 SQIVND (reference sequence). V lost 3 bases to trimming and J lost 6 bases; unmatched junction nucleotides: 6. This CDR3 contains 15 residues. The CDR3 nucleotides are TGTGCCAGTAGTATTCACAGGGGGAAGGCCGGGGAGCTGTTTTTT. Translating gives CASSIHRGKAGELFF.

The chain recombines TRBV11-3 with TRBJ2-2; 9 bases fit TRBD2. Germline assignment: CDR1 SGHNT and CDR2 YENEEA. CDR3 length: 15 residues. J was trimmed by 4 bases and V by 3 bases; bases with no gene match: 3. Here the CDR3 DNA reads TGTGCCAGCAGCTTTATAGCGGGGGTCACCGGGGAGCTGTTTTTT. It is translated as CASSFIAGVTGELFF.

The genes are TRBV7-6 and TRBJ2-7, with TRBD1 matching 7 bases. The CDR3 covers 14 residues. Per germline, CDR1 SGHVS and CDR2 FNYEAQ. V was pared by 1 base and J by 5 bases, with 5 bases of the junction left unmatched. The CDR3 DNA is TGTGCCAGCAGCTTAGTAAAGGGGGCCCACGAGCAGTACTTC. Its protein product is CASSLVKGAHEQYF.

This clone has a handful of counts. This chain links TRBV2 with TRBJ2-7, with a tentative D call TRBD1 (5 bases). This CDR3 region has 15 residues. Deletions cut 7 bases from V and 4 bases from J, with 20 bases between. From germline, CDR1 is SNHLY and CDR2 FYNNEI. The CDR3 coding sequence is TGTGCCAGCAACAAACTACCCCAAGCAGGGTACGAGCAGTACTTC. Translated: CASNKLPQAGYEQYF.

This clone has just one count. The V gene is TRBV29-1, the J gene TRBJ1-1, with a possible D match to TRBD1 (6 bases). V gave up 1 base and J gave up 10 bases, with 13 bases separating them. CDR1 is SQVTM, CDR2 ANQGSEA, per germline. The CDR3 is 12 residues long. CDR3 coding DNA: TGCAGCGTTGAAGGACAGGAAGTCGTAGCTTTCTTT. It is translated as CSVEGQEVVAFF.

The gene calls are TRBV27 and TRBJ1-1, with D perhaps matching TRBD1 (6 bases). Trimming took 3 bases from V and 4 from J, leaving 12 bases between them. In germline, CDR1 is MNHEY, CDR2 SMNVEV (reference sequence). CDR3 length: 14 amino acids. The chain's CDR3 is CASSFRGEGTEAFF. For the CDR3, the DNA is TGTGCCAGCAGTTTCAGGGGAGAGGGCACTGAAGCTTTCTTT.

The CDR3 region is CASTSGDISYEQYF. CDR3 coding DNA: TGTGCCAGCACATCAGGCGATATTTCCTACGAGCAGTACTTC. The V gene is TRBV6-5, the J gene TRBJ2-7; D gene uncertain. This CDR3 region has 14 residues. Germline CDR1 is MNHEY and CDR2 is SVGAGI. V was pared by 7 bases and J by 1 base, with 14 bases between.

This clone has just a few counts. The chain uses TRBV15 and TRBJ2-7, with D tentatively TRBD2 (5 bases). The V gene lost 8 bases and the J gene lost 5 bases, with 10 bases spanning the gap. Germline V gene lookup returns CDR1 LNHNV and CDR2 YYDKDF (reference sequence). The CDR3 covers 11 residues. This CDR3 is CATGTRNEQYF. CDR3 DNA: TGTGCCACCGGAACTAGAAACGAGCAGTACTTC.

V gene TRBV19 combines with J gene TRBJ2-1; 16 positions match TRBD2. V shed 5 bases, J shed 2 bases, and the junction held 6 bases outside the gene matches. Per germline, CDR1 LNHDA and CDR2 SQIVND (reference sequence). The CDR3 spans 18 residues. In DNA form, the CDR3 reads TGTGCCAGTAGTCTATCCGGGACTAGCGGGGGGGCCTACAATGAGCAGTTCTTC. This codes for CASSLSGTSGGAYNEQFF.

This clone has only one observation. The junction departs from the called germline gene at one end, perhaps through a read error. The sample carries other DNA sequences with the same CDR3. This chain connects TRBV5-1 to TRBJ1-3; 8 nucleotides match TRBD1. Germline CDR1 and CDR2: SGHRS and YFSETQ. The CDR3 is made up of 18 amino acids. Written as DNA, the CDR3 is TGCGCCAGCAGTTTGGCTCAGGGGGCCTCCCGGAACGGAAACACCATATATTTT. This sequence encodes CASSLAQGASRNGNTIYF.

The chain has TRBV3-1 (or the pseudogene TRBV3-2) and TRBJ1-5, with D perhaps matching TRBD1 (6 bases). The CDR3 is 14 residues long. V was cut by 3 bases and J by 3 bases, with 9 bases left in between. Germline CDR1 is LGHDT and CDR2 is YNNKEL (reference sequence). The DNA for the CDR3 is TGTGCCAGCAGCCACGGACAGTACAATCAGCCCCAGCATTTT. This sequence encodes CASSHGQYNQPQHF.

The V gene is TRBV5-1, the J gene TRBJ1-2; maybe TRBD1 (6 bases). V lost 3 bases, J lost 8 bases, and 17 bases lay in between. Germline V gene sequence: CDR1 SGHRS, CDR2 YFSETQ. This CDR3 has 14 amino acids. The CDR3 spells CASSYSRGSGGYTF. Here the CDR3 DNA reads TGCGCCAGCAGCTACTCCAGGGGATCGGGCGGCTACACCTTC.

Of note for this clone: Additional DNA sequences in this sample encode the identical CDR3. This chain uses TRBV7-9 with TRBJ1-1; D remains unclear. V gave up 3 bases and J gave up 2 bases, with 7 bases separating them. Germline V lookup: CDR1 SEHNR, CDR2 FQNEAQ (reference sequence). The CDR3 length is 13 residues. The CDR3 DNA reads as TGTGCCAGCAGCTTTGGCGGTAACACTGAAGCTTTCTTT. It is translated as CASSFGGNTEAFF.

In its sample, this clone was seen a few times. This chain links TRBV11-2 with TRBJ1-2; 7 nucleotides match TRBD1. This CDR3 spans 15 amino acids. CDR1 and CDR2 from the germline V gene are SGHAT and FQNNGV. V trimming: 4 bases; J trimming: 6 bases; junction bases outside the gene matches: 11. The CDR3 loop is CASSSYRGQLHGYTF. The CDR3 nucleotides are TGTGCCAGCAGCTCTTATAGGGGACAGCTCCATGGCTACACCTTC.

The count of this clone is one. The chain uses TRBV4-2 and TRBJ2-5, with TRBD2 identical over 11 bases. The V gene end was trimmed by 4 bases and the J gene end by 4 bases; junction bases not matched to a gene: 8. This CDR3 is 16 amino acids long. Germline V gives CDR1 LGHNA, CDR2 YNFKEQ. DNA for the CDR3: TGTGCCAGCAGCCCCTCCGCTAGCGGGGGGCCAGAGACCCAGTACTTC. This codes for CASSPSASGGPETQYF.

This rearrangement joins TRBV3-1 (or the pseudogene TRBV3-2) to TRBJ1-5; 11 positions agree with TRBD1. This CDR3 has 16 residues. Germline V lookup: CDR1 LGHDT, CDR2 YNNKEL (reference sequence). V gave up 5 bases and J gave up 4 bases; unmatched junction bases: 7. CDR3 residues: CASSNGQGAINQPQHF. The CDR3 coding sequence is TGTGCCAGCAGCAACGGACAGGGGGCGATTAATCAGCCCCAGCATTTT.

CDR3 loop: CASSLEGGVVLEGYTF. As DNA, the CDR3 is TGTGCCAGCAGCTTAGAAGGGGGAGTTGTGCTCGAAGGCTACACCTTC. The V call is TRBV7-8, the J call TRBJ1-2; D is possibly TRBD1 (6 bases). V lost 1 base, J lost 8 bases, and 20 bases lay in between. Germline V gene data show CDR1 as SGHVS and CDR2 as FQNEAQ. The CDR3 is made up of 16 amino acids.